The 29 T cell receptor beta chains reported below all come from one sample, sequenced in a study of PD-1 blockade in mismatch repair-deficient tumors. The protocol was immunoSEQ multiplex PCR, while the TCRdb copy is restricted to in-frame clones and leaves out a portion. The profile shows fewer than 60,000 clones, roughly 82% of them singletons. Source: PBMCs, taken before pembrolizumab treatment. The receptors stem from an adult with mismatch repair-deficient cancer.

V is TRBV7-3 and J is TRBJ2-3; D perhaps matches TRBD2 (6 bases). The CDR3 has 16 residues. CDR1 SGHTA and CDR2 FQGTGA come from the germline V gene. V lost 5 bases and J lost 2, with 17 bases in between. Here the CDR3 DNA reads TGTGCCAGCAGCCAGGGACTCTACACCCTCACAGATACGCAGTATTTT. It translates to CASSQGLYTLTDTQYF. The variable domain in full, with the rest retrieved from reference TRBV7-3 and TRBJ2-3, is GAGVSQTPSNKVTEKGKYVELRCDPISGHTALYWYRQSLGQGPEFLIYFQGTGAADDSGLPNDRFFAVRPEGSVSTLKIQRTERGDSAVYLCASSQGLYTLTDTQYFGPGTRLTVL.

The chain links TRBV19 to TRBJ1-4, with 11 positions matching TRBD1. CDR3 size: 15 residues. CDR1 and CDR2 from the germline V gene are LNHDA and SQIVND (reference sequence). The trim removed 5 bases at V and 8 bases at J, leaving 7 bases unmatched. Here the CDR3 reads CASSGQGASGEKLFF. The DNA for the CDR3 is TGTGCCAGTAGTGGACAGGGGGCCTCTGGGGAAAAACTGTTTTTT.

The J gene is TRBJ2-1, the V gene TRBV5-6; perhaps D is TRBD1 or TRBD2 (5 bases each). Germline CDR1 SGHDT, CDR2 YYEEEE. With 4 bases removed from V and 2 bases from J, the gap between germline ends came to 16 bases. The CDR3 runs 16 residues. The CDR3 nucleotides are TGTGCCAGCAGCCGGGGCTCGGAAACCGCCTACAATGAGCAGTTCTTC. It specifies CASSRGSETAYNEQFF.

The chain carries TRBV13 and TRBJ2-5; 7 bases map to TRBD2. This CDR3 is built from 15 residues. V shed 5 bases and J 1 base; nucleotides not matched to a gene: 7. Germline CDR1 is PRHDT and CDR2 is FYEKMQ (reference sequence). The CDR3 reads CASSPRGRGQETQYF. Written as DNA, the CDR3 is TGTGCCAGCAGCCCCCGGGGGAGGGGCCAAGAGACCCAGTACTTC.

The chain's CDR3 is CASSLTSSYNEQFF. The CDR3 DNA is TGTGCCAGCAGCCTAACTAGCTCCTACAATGAGCAGTTCTTC. The gene calls are TRBV7-2 and TRBJ2-1; D might be TRBD2 (5 bases). Germline CDR1 is SGHTA and CDR2 is FQGNSA. There are 14 residues in the CDR3. Between the trimmed V and J ends, which lost 5 bases and 0 bases, there was a span of 8 bases.

The rearrangement links TRBV27 to TRBJ2-7, with D hard to call. The CDR3 has 14 residues. V lost 2 bases to trimming and J lost 4 bases, with 12 bases between them. Per the germline V gene, CDR1 is MNHEY and CDR2 is SMNVEV (reference sequence). The CDR3 DNA sequence: TGTGCCAGCAGTTTAGAACCCTCTTTGTACGAGCAGTACTTC. Translated: CASSLEPSLYEQYF.

This clone has at least ten counts. Other DNA variants within this sample encode the same CDR3. The chain combines TRBV14 with TRBJ2-5; D not certain. The germline V gene has CDR1 SGHDN and CDR2 FVKESK. V was pared by 1 base and J by 5 bases, with 11 bases between. The CDR3 is 14 amino acids. In DNA, the CDR3 is TGTGCCAGCAGCCAAGGGGCTAGGTCGGAGACCCAGTACTTC. Protein: CASSQGARSETQYF.

The rearrangement links TRBV27 to TRBJ2-7, with D perhaps being TRBD1 or TRBD2 (5 bases each). Trimming took off 7 bases at V and 9 bases at J, with 16 bases between the two ends. Germline values: CDR1 MNHEY, CDR2 SMNVEV (reference sequence). The CDR3 totals 12 residues. The CDR3 reads CASKTGPHSQYF. CDR3 nucleotide sequence: TGTGCCAGCAAAACGGGACCTCACTCGCAGTACTTC.

This clone has a single count. The chain has TRBV4-3 and TRBJ1-2; TRBD1 is a possible D gene (6 bases). The V gene lost 0 bases and the J gene lost 3 bases, with 14 bases spanning the gap. In germline, CDR1 is LGHNA, CDR2 YSLEER. This CDR3 is built from 16 residues. This CDR3 reads CASSQEEGGLDYGYTF. The CDR3 DNA reads as TGCGCCAGCAGCCAAGAGGAAGGGGGACTGGACTATGGCTACACCTTC.

The chain joins TRBV5-1 to TRBJ1-2, with 9 nucleotides matching TRBD1. The CDR3 extends over 15 amino acids. Germline V lookup: CDR1 SGHRS, CDR2 YFSETQ. V lost 7 bases, J lost 7 bases, and 14 bases stayed unmatched. In nucleotides, the CDR3 is TGCGCCAGCCGACCAGATGGGGGGACAGGGTTTGGCTACACCTTC. Amino acids: CASRPDGGTGFGYTF.

In its sample, this clone was seen a few times. The same CDR3 can be traced to other DNA sequences in this sample. The CDR3 loop is CASSLGRAYEQYF. The CDR3 DNA reads TGTGCCAGCAGCTTGGGACGGGCCTACGAGCAGTACTTC. The V call is TRBV5-6, the J call TRBJ2-7; D remains unclear. The CDR3 totals 13 residues. The ends were cut back, 0 bases at V and 2 bases at J, with 6 bases in the middle. Germline CDR1 and CDR2: SGHDT and YYEEEE.

The gene calls are TRBV6-5 and TRBJ2-7, with TRBD2 identical over 10 bases. Germline V gene lookup returns CDR1 MNHEY and CDR2 SVGAGI. Unmatched junction bases numbered 1, after V lost 5 bases and J lost 3 bases. The CDR3 totals 13 residues. As DNA, the CDR3 is TGTGCCAGCAGTCGGACTAGCGGCTACGAGCAGTACTTC. Amino acids: CASSRTSGYEQYF.

The chain joins TRBV4-3 to TRBJ2-2; D is undetermined. CDR3 length: 15 amino acids. Germline CDR1 is LGHNA and CDR2 is YSLEER. Deletions cut 3 bases from V and 2 bases from J, with 10 bases between. DNA for the CDR3: TGCGCCAGCAGCCAGCAGGCCTCCAACACCGGGGAGCTGTTTTTT. The encoded protein is CASSQQASNTGELFF.

V gene TRBV19 combines with J gene TRBJ1-5; D is unclear. Deletions cut 3 bases from V and 6 bases from J, with 9 bases between. This CDR3 is 13 amino acids long. Per the germline V gene, CDR1 is LNHDA and CDR2 is SQIVND (reference sequence). The CDR3 coding sequence is TGTGCCAGTAGTATCGGGGTCGGTCAGCCCCAGCATTTT. Protein sequence: CASSIGVGQPQHF.

The V and J genes are TRBV15 and TRBJ1-3; 8 bases line up with TRBD1. The CDR3 extends over 14 amino acids. The J segment lost 4 bases and the V segment lost 5 bases, leaving 4 bases of the junction unmatched. Germline lookup yields CDR1 LNHNV and CDR2 YYDKDF (reference sequence). Written as DNA, the CDR3 is TGTGCCACCAGCCCCGACAGGGGCGGAAACACCATATATTTT. Its translation is CATSPDRGGNTIYF.

The V and J genes are TRBV29-1 and TRBJ2-3; 9 bases match TRBD1. The CDR3 contains 15 residues. V lost 4 bases, J lost 1 base, and 6 bases stayed unmatched. CDR1 and CDR2 (germline): SQVTM, ANQGSEA. CDR3 sequence reads: CSVAPGQGRTDTQYF. DNA for the CDR3: TGCAGCGTTGCGCCGGGACAGGGTCGCACAGATACGCAGTATTTT.

The DNA for the CDR3 is TGTGCCAGCAGTCCTCGAGCCAAAAACATTCAGTACTTC. It encodes CASSPRAKNIQYF. This chain links TRBV5-4 with TRBJ2-4; D ambiguous. V lost 5 bases and J 0 bases, leaving 6 bases between the germline ends. This CDR3 spans 13 amino acids. Germline V gives CDR1 SGHNT, CDR2 YYREEE (reference sequence).

This rearrangement joins TRBV7-6 to TRBJ2-3; 10 bases align to TRBD2. The germline gives CDR1 SGHVS, CDR2 FNYEAQ. J was trimmed by 1 base and V by 5 bases; bases with no gene match: 6. The CDR3 runs 16 residues. CDR3 residues: CASSPALAGGTDTQYF. DNA for the CDR3: TGTGCCAGCAGCCCAGCCCTAGCGGGAGGCACAGATACGCAGTATTTT.

This clone has a single count. V and J are TRBV5-4 and TRBJ2-3; 8 nucleotides align to TRBD1. Germline lookup yields CDR1 SGHNT and CDR2 YYREEE (reference sequence). V shed 6 bases, J shed 4 bases, and the junction held 7 bases outside the gene matches. The CDR3 is 14 amino acids. For the CDR3, the DNA is TGTGCCAGCAAGACAGGGGTCGGCCCAGATACGCAGTATTTT. Protein product: CASKTGVGPDTQYF.

The chain employs TRBV6-5 and TRBJ1-3; D unclear. The ends were cut back, 3 bases at V and 4 bases at J, with 13 bases in the middle. The germline V gene encodes CDR1 MNHEY and CDR2 SVGAGI. The CDR3 length is 15 residues. The CDR3 DNA is TGTGCCAGCAGTTATACCGCCTTACTGGGAAACACCATATATTTT. Translation gives CASSYTALLGNTIYF.

This sequence joins TRBV4-3 and TRBJ1-1; D is uncertain. Looked up from germline, CDR1 is LGHNA and CDR2 is YSLEER. The CDR3 extends over 15 amino acids. Trimming shortened V by 3 bases and J by 1 base, and 12 bases separated the two germline ends. CDR3 nucleotides: TGCGCCAGCAGCCAGCCGTCAGGTACGAACACTGAAGCTTTCTTT. Protein product: CASSQPSGTNTEAFF.

This clone was seen only a few times. The V gene is TRBV30, the J gene TRBJ1-2; no clear D. Germline CDR1 GTSNPN, CDR2 SVGIG (reference sequence). The length of the CDR3 is 12 residues. V lost 0 bases to trimming and J lost 7 bases, with 9 bases between them. CDR3 nucleotide sequence: TGTGCCTGGAGTGTAAGAGTGTTTGGCTACACCTTC. Amino acids: CAWSVRVFGYTF.

The genes are TRBV5-4 and TRBJ2-7; 8 bases align to TRBD1. J lost 3 bases, V lost 0 bases, and 5 bases had no gene match. The length of the CDR3 is 15 residues. The germline V gene encodes CDR1 SGHNT and CDR2 YYREEE (reference sequence). CDR3 sequence (DNA): TGTGCCAGCAGCTTGGCCCCCGGACAGGGCTACGAGCAGTACTTC. It specifies CASSLAPGQGYEQYF. Full variable domain (remainder filled in from reference TRBV5-4 and TRBJ2-7): ETGVTQSPTHLIKTRGQQVTLRCSSQSGHNTVSWYQQALGQGPQFIFQYYREEENGRGNFPPRFSGLQFPNYSSELNVNALELDDSALYLCASSLAPGQGYEQYFGPGTRLTVT.

The V call is TRBV11-3, the J call TRBJ2-1; 8 bases align to TRBD1. Germline V gene lookup returns CDR1 SGHNT and CDR2 YENEEA. The CDR3 sequence is 15 residues long. With 3 bases clipped from V and 2 bases from J, the junction kept 3 bases outside the gene matches. The CDR3 nucleotides read TGTGCCAGCAGCTTCGAACAGGGGGCCTACAATGAGCAGTTCTTC. This encodes CASSFEQGAYNEQFF. The variable domain in full, with the rest retrieved from reference TRBV11-3 and TRBJ2-1, is EAGVVQSPRYKIIEKKQPVAFWCNPISGHNTLYWYLQNLGQGPELLIRYENEEAVDDSQLPKDRFSAERLKGVDSTLKIQPAELGDSAVYLCASSFEQGAYNEQFFGPGTRLTVL.

J is TRBJ1-5 and V is TRBV18; 11 bases match TRBD1. CDR3 length: 15 amino acids. Germline CDR1 is KGHSH and CDR2 is LQKENI. V lost 6 bases and J lost 7; bases outside the gene matches: 8. The CDR3 reads CASSPGQGAVQPQHF. CDR3 DNA sequence: TGTGCCAGCTCTCCTGGACAGGGGGCGGTCCAGCCCCAGCATTTT.

V is TRBV5-1 and J is TRBJ1-1; tentatively, D is TRBD1 (5 bases). Trimming took 4 bases from V and 8 from J, leaving 24 bases between them. From germline, CDR1 is SGHRS and CDR2 YFSETQ. The CDR3 sequence is 16 residues long. The CDR3 region has the DNA TGCGCCAGCAGCCCGTCCGGGACCTTCAGGAGTATAGAAGCTTTCTTT. Protein: CASSPSGTFRSIEAFF.

This chain joins TRBV4-3 and TRBJ2-5; 7 positions agree with TRBD2. The CDR3 sequence is 17 residues long. The germline V gene has CDR1 LGHNA and CDR2 YSLEER. The V segment lost 1 base and the J segment 2 bases; nucleotides outside the gene matches: 10. This CDR3 reads CASSQGIKREGQETQYF. DNA for the CDR3: TGCGCCAGCAGCCAAGGAATCAAAAGGGAGGGGCAAGAGACCCAGTACTTC.

This clone has a single count. This chain links TRBV13 with TRBJ2-1; D may be TRBD2 (5 bases). Trimming took off 0 bases at V and 6 bases at J, with 9 bases between the two ends. The germline CDR1 and CDR2 sequences are PRHDT and FYEKMQ (reference sequence). This CDR3 comprises 14 residues. This chain's CDR3 is CASSLGRGANEQFF. Written as DNA, the CDR3 is TGTGCCAGCAGCTTAGGTCGGGGAGCCAATGAGCAGTTCTTC.

This chain uses TRBV5-1 with TRBJ2-1; 7 positions match TRBD1. CDR3 size: 15 residues. After removal of 0 bases from V and 4 bases from J, the junction contained 4 bases not matched to a gene. Germline lookup yields CDR1 SGHRS and CDR2 YFSETQ. The DNA for the CDR3 is TGCGCCAGCAGCTTGGGGACAGGAGATTACAATGAGCAGTTCTTC. This codes for CASSLGTGDYNEQFF. The whole variable domain, filled in from reference TRBV5-1 and TRBJ2-1, reads KAGVTQTPRYLIKTRGQQVTLSCSPISGHRSVSWYQQTPGQGLQFLFEYFSETQRNKGNFPGRFSGRQFSNSRSEMNVSTLELGDSALYLCASSLGTGDYNEQFFGPGTRLTVL.